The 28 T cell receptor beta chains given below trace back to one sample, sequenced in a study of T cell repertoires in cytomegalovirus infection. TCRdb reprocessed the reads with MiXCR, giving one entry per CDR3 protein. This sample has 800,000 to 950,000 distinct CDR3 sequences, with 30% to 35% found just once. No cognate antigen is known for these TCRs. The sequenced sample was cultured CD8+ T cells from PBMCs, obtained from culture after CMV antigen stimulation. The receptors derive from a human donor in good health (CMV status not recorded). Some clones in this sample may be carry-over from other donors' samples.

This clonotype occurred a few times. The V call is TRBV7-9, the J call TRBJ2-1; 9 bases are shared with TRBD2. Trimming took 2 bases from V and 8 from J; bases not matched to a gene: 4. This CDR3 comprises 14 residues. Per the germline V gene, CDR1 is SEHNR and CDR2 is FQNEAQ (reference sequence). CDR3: CASSLRRGGDEQFF. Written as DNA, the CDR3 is TGTGCCAGCAGCTTACGGCGGGGGGGCGATGAGCAGTTCTTC.

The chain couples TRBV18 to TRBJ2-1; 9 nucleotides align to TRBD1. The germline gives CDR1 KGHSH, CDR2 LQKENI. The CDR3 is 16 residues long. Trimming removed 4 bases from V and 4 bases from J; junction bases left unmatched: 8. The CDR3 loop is CASSHKRTGEYNEQFF. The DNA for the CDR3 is TGTGCCAGCTCACATAAGCGGACAGGGGAGTACAATGAGCAGTTCTTC.

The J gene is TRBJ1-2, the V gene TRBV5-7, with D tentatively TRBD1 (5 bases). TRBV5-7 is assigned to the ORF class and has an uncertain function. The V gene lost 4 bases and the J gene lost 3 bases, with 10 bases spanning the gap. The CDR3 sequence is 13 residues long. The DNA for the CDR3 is TGTGCCAGCAGCGACTGGGGGGACTATGGCTACACCTTC. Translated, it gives CASSDWGDYGYTF.

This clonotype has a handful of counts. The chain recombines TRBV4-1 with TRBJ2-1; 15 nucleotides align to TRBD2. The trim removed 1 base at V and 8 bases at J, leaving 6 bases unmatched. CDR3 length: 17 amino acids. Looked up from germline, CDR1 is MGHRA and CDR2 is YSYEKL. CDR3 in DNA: TGCGCCAGCAGCCAAGCGGGACTAGCGGGGGGCCACGATGAGCAGTTCTTC. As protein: CASSQAGLAGGHDEQFF.

CDR3 amino acids: CASADRYLDTEAFF. The CDR3 nucleotides are TGCGCCAGCGCAGACAGGTACTTGGACACTGAAGCTTTCTTT. The rearrangement joins TRBV5-1 to TRBJ1-1, with D possibly matching TRBD1 (6 bases). The CDR3 consists of 14 residues. Deletions cut 7 bases from V and 3 bases from J, with 16 bases between. Germline CDR1 SGHRS, CDR2 YFSETQ. Full variable domain (rest looked up from reference TRBV5-1 and TRBJ1-1): KAGVTQTPRYLIKTRGQQVTLSCSPISGHRSVSWYQQTPGQGLQFLFEYFSETQRNKGNFPGRFSGRQFSNSRSEMNVSTLELGDSALYLCASADRYLDTEAFFGQGTRLTVV.

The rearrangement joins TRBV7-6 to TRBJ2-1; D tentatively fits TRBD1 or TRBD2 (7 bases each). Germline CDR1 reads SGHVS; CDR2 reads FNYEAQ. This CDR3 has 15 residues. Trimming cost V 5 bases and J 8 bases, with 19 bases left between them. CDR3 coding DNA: TGTGCCAGCAGCGCAGGGGGGGGGGGCGGCGATGAGCAGTTCTTC. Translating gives CASSAGGGGGDEQFF.

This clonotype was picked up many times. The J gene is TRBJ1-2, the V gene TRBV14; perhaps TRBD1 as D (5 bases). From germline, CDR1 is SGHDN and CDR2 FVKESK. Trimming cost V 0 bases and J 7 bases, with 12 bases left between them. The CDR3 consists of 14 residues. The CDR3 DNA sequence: TGTGCCAGCAGCCAAGATATCGGGGGAGGTGGCTACACCTTC. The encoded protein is CASSQDIGGGGYTF.

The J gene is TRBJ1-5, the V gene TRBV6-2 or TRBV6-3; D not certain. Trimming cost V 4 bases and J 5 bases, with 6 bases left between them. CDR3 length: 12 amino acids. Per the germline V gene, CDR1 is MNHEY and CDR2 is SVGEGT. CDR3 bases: TGTGCCAGCAGTTCAGAGGATCAGCCCCAGCATTTT. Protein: CASSSEDQPQHF.

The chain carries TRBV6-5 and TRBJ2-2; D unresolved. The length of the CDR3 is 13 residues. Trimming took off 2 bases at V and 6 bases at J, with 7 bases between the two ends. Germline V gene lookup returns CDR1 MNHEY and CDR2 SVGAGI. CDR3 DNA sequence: TGTGCCAGCAGTTACGGAAACCCCGGGGAGCTGTTTTTT. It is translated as CASSYGNPGELFF.

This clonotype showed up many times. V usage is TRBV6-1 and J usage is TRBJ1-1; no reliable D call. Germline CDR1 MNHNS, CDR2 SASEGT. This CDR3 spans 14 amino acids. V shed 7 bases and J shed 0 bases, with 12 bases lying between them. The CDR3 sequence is CASILRDMNTEAFF. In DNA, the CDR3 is TGTGCCAGCATTCTCCGAGATATGAACACTGAAGCTTTCTTT.

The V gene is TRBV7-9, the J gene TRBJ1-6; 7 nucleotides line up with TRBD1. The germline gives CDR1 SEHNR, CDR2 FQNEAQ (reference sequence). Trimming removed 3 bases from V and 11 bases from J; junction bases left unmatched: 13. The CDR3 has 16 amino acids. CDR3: CASSFLFVGQSTPLHF. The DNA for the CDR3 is TGTGCCAGCAGCTTCCTCTTCGTGGGACAGTCTACACCCCTCCACTTT.

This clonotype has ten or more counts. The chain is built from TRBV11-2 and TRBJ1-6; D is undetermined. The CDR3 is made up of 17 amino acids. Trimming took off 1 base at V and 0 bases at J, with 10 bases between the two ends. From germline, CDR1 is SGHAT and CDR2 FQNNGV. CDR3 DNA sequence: TGTGCCAGCAGCTTAGGATGGAGGAGCTCCTATAATTCACCCCTCCACTTT. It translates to CASSLGWRSSYNSPLHF.

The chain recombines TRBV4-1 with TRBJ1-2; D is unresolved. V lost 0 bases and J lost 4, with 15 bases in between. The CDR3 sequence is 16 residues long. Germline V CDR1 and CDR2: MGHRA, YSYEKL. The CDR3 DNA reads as TGCGCCAGCAGCCAAGAGGTGGCGGGAAAGGCCTATGGCTACACCTTC. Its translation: CASSQEVAGKAYGYTF.

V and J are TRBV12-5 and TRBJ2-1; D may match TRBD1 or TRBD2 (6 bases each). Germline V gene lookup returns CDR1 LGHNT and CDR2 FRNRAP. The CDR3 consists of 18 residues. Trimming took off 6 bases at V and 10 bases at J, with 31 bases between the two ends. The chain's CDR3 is CASGWDLLVGEGGGEQFF. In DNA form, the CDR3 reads TGTGCTAGTGGCTGGGACCTATTAGTCGGGGAAGGAGGGGGGGAGCAGTTCTTC.

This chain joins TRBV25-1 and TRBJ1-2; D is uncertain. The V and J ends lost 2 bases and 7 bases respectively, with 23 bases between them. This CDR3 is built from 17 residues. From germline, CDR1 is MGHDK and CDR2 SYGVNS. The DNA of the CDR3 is TGTGCCAGCAGTGAACGGAAAATAATTACGGGCGTTAGTGGCTACACCTTC. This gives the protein CASSERKIITGVSGYTF.

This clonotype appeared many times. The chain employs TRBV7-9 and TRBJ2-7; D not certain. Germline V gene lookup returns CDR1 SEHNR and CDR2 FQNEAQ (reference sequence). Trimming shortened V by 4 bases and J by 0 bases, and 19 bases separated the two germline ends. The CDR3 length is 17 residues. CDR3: CASSSPLRSPSSYEQYF. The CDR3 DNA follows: TGTGCCAGCAGCTCCCCTCTTAGGAGCCCAAGCTCCTACGAGCAGTACTTC.

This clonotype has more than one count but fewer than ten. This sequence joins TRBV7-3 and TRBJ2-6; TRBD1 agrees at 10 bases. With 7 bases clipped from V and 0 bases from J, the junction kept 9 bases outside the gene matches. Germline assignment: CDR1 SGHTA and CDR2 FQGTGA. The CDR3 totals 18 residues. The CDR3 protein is CASTETGQGFSGANVLTF. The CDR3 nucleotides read TGTGCCAGCACCGAAACGGGACAGGGGTTCTCTGGGGCCAACGTCCTGACTTTC.

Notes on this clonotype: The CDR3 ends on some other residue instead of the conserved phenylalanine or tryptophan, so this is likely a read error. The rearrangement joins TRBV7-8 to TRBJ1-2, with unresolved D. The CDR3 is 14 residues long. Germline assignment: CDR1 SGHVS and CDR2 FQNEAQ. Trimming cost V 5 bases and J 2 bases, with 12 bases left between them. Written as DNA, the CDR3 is TGTGCCAGCAGCCCCGTAGGAGGAAACTATGGCTACACCCTC. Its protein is CASSPVGGNYGYTL.

CDR3 amino acids: CASRDQTGSFHGYTF. CDR3 sequence (DNA): TGTGCCAGTCGGGACCAAACAGGGAGCTTCCATGGCTACACCTTC. This sequence joins TRBV19 and TRBJ1-2; D is perhaps TRBD1 (6 bases). This CDR3 comprises 15 residues. Germline V gene sequence: CDR1 LNHDA, CDR2 SQIVND (reference sequence). V gave up 8 bases and J gave up 6 bases, with 22 bases separating them.

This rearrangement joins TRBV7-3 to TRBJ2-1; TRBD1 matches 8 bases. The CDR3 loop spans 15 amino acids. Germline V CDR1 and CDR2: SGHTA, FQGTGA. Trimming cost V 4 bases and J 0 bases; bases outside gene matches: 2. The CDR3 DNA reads TGTGCCAGCAGCTGGGACAGGACCTCCTACAATGAGCAGTTCTTC. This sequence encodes CASSWDRTSYNEQFF.

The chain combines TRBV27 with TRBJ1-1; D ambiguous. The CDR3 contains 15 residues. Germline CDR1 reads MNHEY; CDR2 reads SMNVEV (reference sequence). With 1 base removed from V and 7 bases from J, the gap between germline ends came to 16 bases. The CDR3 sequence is CASSLFPDLRNEAFF. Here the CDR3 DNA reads TGTGCCAGCAGTTTATTCCCGGACCTACGAAATGAAGCTTTCTTT.

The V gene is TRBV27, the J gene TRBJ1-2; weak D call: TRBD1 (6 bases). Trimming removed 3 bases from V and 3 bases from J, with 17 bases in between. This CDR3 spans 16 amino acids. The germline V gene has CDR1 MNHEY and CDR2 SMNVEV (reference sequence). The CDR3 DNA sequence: TGTGCCAGCAGTTTGGAATACCGACAGGATCACTATGGCTACACCTTC. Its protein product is CASSLEYRQDHYGYTF.

In DNA form, the CDR3 reads TGTGCCAGCAGTTCCTCCTCGACAGGGGGCTACGAGCAGTACTTC. This encodes CASSSSSTGGYEQYF. V is TRBV6-5 and J is TRBJ2-7; 9 bases map to TRBD1. The ends lost 4 bases at V and 3 bases at J; junction bases unmatched: 7. Looked up from germline, CDR1 is MNHEY and CDR2 is SVGAGI. This CDR3 has 15 amino acids.

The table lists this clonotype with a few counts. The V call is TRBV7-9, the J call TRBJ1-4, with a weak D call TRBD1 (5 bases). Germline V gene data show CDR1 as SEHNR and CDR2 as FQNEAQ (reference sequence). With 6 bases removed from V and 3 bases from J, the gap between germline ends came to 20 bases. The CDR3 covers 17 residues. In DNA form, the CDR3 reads TGTGCCAGCAGTCATACAACGCAGGGTTTGTCTAATGAAAAACTGTTTTTT. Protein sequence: CASSHTTQGLSNEKLFF.

CDR3 DNA: TGTGCCAGCAGTGAAGGGGGCTACAATTCACCCCTCCACTTT. The encoded protein is CASSEGGYNSPLHF. The chain links TRBV6-1 to TRBJ1-6, with a possible D match to TRBD1 (5 bases). The CDR3 has 14 amino acids. The V gene lost 1 base and the J gene lost 7 bases, with 8 bases spanning the gap. CDR1 and CDR2 (germline): MNHNS, SASEGT.

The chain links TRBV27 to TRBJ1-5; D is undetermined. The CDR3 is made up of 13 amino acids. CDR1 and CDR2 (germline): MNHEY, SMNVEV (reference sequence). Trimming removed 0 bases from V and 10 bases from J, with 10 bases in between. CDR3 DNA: TGTGCCAGCAGTTTATCGGCGTCTGGTCCCCAGCATTTT. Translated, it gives CASSLSASGPQHF.

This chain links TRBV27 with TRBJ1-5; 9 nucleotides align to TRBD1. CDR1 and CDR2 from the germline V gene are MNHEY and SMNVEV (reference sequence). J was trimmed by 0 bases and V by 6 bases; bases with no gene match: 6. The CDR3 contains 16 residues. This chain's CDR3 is CASRTGGRDSNQPQHF. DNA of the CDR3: TGTGCCAGCAGAACAGGGGGCCGGGATAGCAATCAGCCCCAGCATTTT.

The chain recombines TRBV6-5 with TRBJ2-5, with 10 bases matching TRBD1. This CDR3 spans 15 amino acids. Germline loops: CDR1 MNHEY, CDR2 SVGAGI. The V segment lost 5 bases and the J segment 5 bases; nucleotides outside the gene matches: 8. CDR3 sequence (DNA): TGTGCCAGCAGTCCCTGGGACAGGGGTGAGGAGACCCAGTACTTC. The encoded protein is CASSPWDRGEETQYF.